Reported below is one T cell receptor beta chain. In the study's own analysis: How many nucleated cells were present was estimated from reference gene primer amplification. This table comes from immunoSEQ multiplex PCR, and its TCRdb copy is limited to in-frame clones, with some not included. V and J calls plus clone size are reproduced from that table; the DNA served to infer D and trimming. The sample yields around 57,000 clones, 65% to 80% seen once. These data are taken from a study of blood T cell repertoires in COVID-19. Looking at the study overall: PBMCs, B-cell-depleted T cells, or T cells were the source of the cDNA or gDNA that made up the material.

J lost 9 bases, V lost 4 bases, and 5 bases had no gene match. The CDR3 contains 13 residues. CDR1 is KGHDR, CDR2 SFDVKD, per germline. Sequenced material: peripheral blood. The sequence was obtained from a woman aged 70-85 years with acute or convalescent COVID-19. This rearrangement joins TRBV24-1 to TRBJ2-1; TRBD2 matches 7 bases. In nucleotides, the CDR3 is TGTGCCACCAGTGAGGGTAGCGGGCCTGAGCAGTTCTTC. Translating gives CATSEGSGPEQFF.